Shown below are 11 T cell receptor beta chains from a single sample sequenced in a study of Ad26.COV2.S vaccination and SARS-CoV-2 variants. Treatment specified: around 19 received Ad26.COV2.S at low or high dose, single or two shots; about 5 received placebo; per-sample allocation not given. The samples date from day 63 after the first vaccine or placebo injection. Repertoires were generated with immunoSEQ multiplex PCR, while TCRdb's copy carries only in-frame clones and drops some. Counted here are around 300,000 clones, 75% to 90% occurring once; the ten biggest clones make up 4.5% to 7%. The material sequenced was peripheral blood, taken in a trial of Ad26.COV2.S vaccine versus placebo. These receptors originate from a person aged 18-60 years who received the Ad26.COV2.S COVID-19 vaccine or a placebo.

For the CDR3, the DNA is TGTGCCAGCAGCGTATTCGGGGGGAATGAGCAGTTCTTC. It encodes CASSVFGGNEQFF. J is TRBJ2-1 and V is TRBV9; 7 nucleotides agree with TRBD2. The CDR3 runs to 13 residues. With 1 base clipped from V and 7 bases from J, the junction kept 2 bases outside the gene matches. Germline V gives CDR1 SGDLS, CDR2 YYNGEE.

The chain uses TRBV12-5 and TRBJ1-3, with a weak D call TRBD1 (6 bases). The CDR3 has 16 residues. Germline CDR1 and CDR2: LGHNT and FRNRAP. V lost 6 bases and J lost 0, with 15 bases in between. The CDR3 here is CASGLGGVFSGNTIYF. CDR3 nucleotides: TGTGCTAGTGGCCTAGGGGGAGTATTCTCTGGAAACACCATATATTTT.

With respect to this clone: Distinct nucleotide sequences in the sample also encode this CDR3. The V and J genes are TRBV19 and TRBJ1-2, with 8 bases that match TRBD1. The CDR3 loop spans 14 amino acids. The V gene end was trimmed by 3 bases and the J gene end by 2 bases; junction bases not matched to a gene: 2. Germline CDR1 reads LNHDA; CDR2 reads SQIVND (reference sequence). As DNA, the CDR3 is TGTGCCAGTAGTATCGACAGGGGAAACTATGGCTACACCTTC. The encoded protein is CASSIDRGNYGYTF.

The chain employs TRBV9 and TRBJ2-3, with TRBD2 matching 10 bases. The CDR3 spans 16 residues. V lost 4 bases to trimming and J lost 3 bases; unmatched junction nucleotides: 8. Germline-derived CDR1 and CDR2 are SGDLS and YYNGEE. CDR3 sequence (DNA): TGTGCCAGCAGCATCGTAGCGGGGGGCGATACAGATACGCAGTATTTT. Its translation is CASSIVAGGDTDTQYF.

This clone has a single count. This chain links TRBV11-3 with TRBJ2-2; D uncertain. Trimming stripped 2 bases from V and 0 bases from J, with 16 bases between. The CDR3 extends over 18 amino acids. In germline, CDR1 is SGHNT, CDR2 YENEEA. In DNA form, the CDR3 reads TGTGCCAGCAGCTTAAGACGGGTGGGGTGGTCGAACACCGGGGAGCTGTTTTTT. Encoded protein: CASSLRRVGWSNTGELFF.

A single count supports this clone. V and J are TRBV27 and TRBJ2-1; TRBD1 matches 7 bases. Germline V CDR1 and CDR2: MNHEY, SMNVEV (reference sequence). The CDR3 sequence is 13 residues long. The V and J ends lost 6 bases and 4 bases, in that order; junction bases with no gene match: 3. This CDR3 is CASRQGSYNEQFF. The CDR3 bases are TGTGCCAGCAGACAGGGGTCTTACAATGAGCAGTTCTTC.

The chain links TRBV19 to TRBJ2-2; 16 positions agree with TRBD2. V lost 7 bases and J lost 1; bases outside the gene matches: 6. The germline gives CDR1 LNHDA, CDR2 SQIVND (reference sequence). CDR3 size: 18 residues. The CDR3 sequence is CASTPGLAGGKNTGELFF. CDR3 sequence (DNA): TGTGCCAGTACCCCGGGACTAGCGGGAGGGAAGAACACCGGGGAGCTGTTTTTT.

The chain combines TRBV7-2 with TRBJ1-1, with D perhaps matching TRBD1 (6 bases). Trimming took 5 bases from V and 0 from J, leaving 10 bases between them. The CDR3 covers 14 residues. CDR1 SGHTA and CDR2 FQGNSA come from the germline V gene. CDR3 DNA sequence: TGTGCCAGCAGCACGGACAGCTTGAACACTGAAGCTTTCTTT. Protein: CASSTDSLNTEAFF.

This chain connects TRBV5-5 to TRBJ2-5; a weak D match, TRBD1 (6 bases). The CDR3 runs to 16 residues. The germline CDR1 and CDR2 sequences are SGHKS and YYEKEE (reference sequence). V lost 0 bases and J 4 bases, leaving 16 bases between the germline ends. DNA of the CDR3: TGTGCCAGCAGCTTGGTGGTACAGGGATGGCGAGAGACCCAGTACTTC. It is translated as CASSLVVQGWRETQYF.

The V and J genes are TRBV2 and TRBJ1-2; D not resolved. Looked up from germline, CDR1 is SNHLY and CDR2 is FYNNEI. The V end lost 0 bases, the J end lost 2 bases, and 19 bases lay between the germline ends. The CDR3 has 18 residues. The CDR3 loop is CASSEALGVGAGNYGYTF. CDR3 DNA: TGTGCCAGCAGTGAAGCGCTCGGAGTTGGTGCAGGCAACTATGGCTACACCTTC. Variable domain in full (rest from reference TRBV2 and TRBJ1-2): EPEVTQTPSHQVTQMGQEVILRCVPISNHLYFYWYRQILGQKVEFLVSFYNNEISEKSEIFDDQFSVERPDGSNFTLKIRSTKLEDSAMYFCASSEALGVGAGNYGYTFGSGTRLTVV.

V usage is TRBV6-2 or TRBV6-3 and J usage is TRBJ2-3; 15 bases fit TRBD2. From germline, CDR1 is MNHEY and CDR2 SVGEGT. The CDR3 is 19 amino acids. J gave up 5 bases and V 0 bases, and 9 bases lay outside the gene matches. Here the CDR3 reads CASSYSHRTSGGAEDTQYF. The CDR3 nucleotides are TGTGCCAGCAGTTACTCTCACCGGACTAGCGGGGGGGCCGAAGATACGCAGTATTTT.